This is a list of T cell receptor beta chains from one sample in a study of TIL therapy for anti-PD-1-resistant metastatic lung cancer. Method: immunoSEQ multiplex PCR; TCRdb's copy keeps in-frame clones and lacks some. This sample has about 21,000 clones, with about two thirds found just once. The material sequenced was blood, taken at baseline. The receptor source for this set is a person aged 25 to 80 with non-small cell lung cancer. Both conserved end residues are part of each CDR3. The order of the fields is V gene, J gene, clone size, D gene, CDR3 protein, CDR3 DNA. D genes are given only for firm matches. Expanded clones get a size class; other rows say once, few or many, or leave the size out.

V gene: TRBV27
J gene: TRBJ1-1
clone size: .
D gene: TRBD1
CDR3 protein: CASSLDRMNTEAFF
CDR3 DNA: TGTGCCAGCAGTCTGGACAGGATGAACACTGAAGCTTTCTTT

V gene: TRBV25-1
J gene: TRBJ2-3
clone size: .
D gene: .
CDR3 protein: CASSRGTDTQYF
CDR3 DNA: TGTGCCAGCAGTCGGGGCACAGATACGCAGTATTTT

V gene: TRBV6-2/TRBV6-3
J gene: TRBJ1-2
clone size: .
D gene: .
CDR3 protein: CASSPQGSSYGYTF
CDR3 DNA: TGTGCCAGCAGTCCACAGGGTTCAAGCTATGGCTACACCTTC

V gene: TRBV6-5
J gene: TRBJ2-2
clone size: .
D gene: .
CDR3 protein: CASRRTAFTGELFF
CDR3 DNA: TGTGCCAGCAGACGGACAGCCTTCACCGGGGAGCTGTTTTTT

V gene: TRBV5-1
J gene: TRBJ1-1
clone size: .
D gene: .
CDR3 protein: CASSYGTRSEAFF
CDR3 DNA: TGCGCCAGCAGCTATGGGACAAGGTCAGAAGCTTTCTTT

V gene: TRBV11-3
J gene: TRBJ2-3
clone size: .
D gene: .
CDR3 protein: CASSLGGWTDTQYF
CDR3 DNA: TGTGCCAGCAGCTTAGGCGGCTGGACAGATACGCAGTATTTT

V gene: TRBV12-3/TRBV12-4
J gene: TRBJ1-5
clone size: once
D gene: .
CDR3 protein: CASSLSRYQPQHF
CDR3 DNA: TGTGCCAGCAGTTTGAGCAGGTATCAGCCCCAGCATTTT

V gene: TRBV3-1/TRBV3-2
J gene: TRBJ2-2
clone size: few
D gene: .
CDR3 protein: CASSQAGVFTGELFF
CDR3 DNA: TGTGCCAGCAGCCAAGCAGGGGTGTTCACCGGGGAGCTGTTTTTT

V gene: TRBV18
J gene: TRBJ2-2
clone size: few
D gene: TRBD2
CDR3 protein: CASSPFGSGGSSAGELFF
CDR3 DNA: TGTGCCAGCTCACCTTTCGGCTCCGGCGGGAGTAGCGCCGGGGAGCTGTTTTTT

V gene: TRBV27
J gene: TRBJ1-3
clone size: .
D gene: .
CDR3 protein: CASSLSPGRNTIYF
CDR3 DNA: TGTGCCAGCAGTTTGAGTCCGGGAAGAAACACCATATATTTT

V gene: TRBV7-2
J gene: TRBJ1-5
clone size: large
D gene: .
CDR3 protein: CASSLEQGGDQPQHF
CDR3 DNA: TGTGCCAGCAGCTTAGAACAGGGAGGCGATCAGCCCCAGCATTTT

V gene: TRBV14
J gene: TRBJ1-6
clone size: few
D gene: TRBD1
CDR3 protein: CASSQSWTGNSPLHF
CDR3 DNA: TGTGCCAGCAGCCAATCGTGGACAGGGAATTCACCCCTCCACTTT

V gene: TRBV5-1
J gene: TRBJ1-4
clone size: .
D gene: TRBD1
CDR3 protein: CASSLFGTGGDLGEKLFF
CDR3 DNA: TGCGCCAGCAGCTTGTTTGGGACAGGGGGCGACCTAGGAGAAAAACTGTTTTTT

V gene: TRBV10-1
J gene: TRBJ2-7
clone size: once
D gene: .
CDR3 protein: CASSEWSNGEQYF
CDR3 DNA: TGCGCCAGCAGTGAGTGGTCTAACGGAGAGCAGTACTTC

V gene: TRBV6-1
J gene: TRBJ2-3
clone size: .
D gene: .
CDR3 protein: CASSETRMVTDTQYF
CDR3 DNA: TGTGCCAGCAGTGAAACAAGAATGGTCACAGATACGCAGTATTTT

V gene: TRBV3-1/TRBV3-2
J gene: TRBJ2-5
clone size: .
D gene: .
CDR3 protein: CASSLSIETQYF
CDR3 DNA: TGTGCCAGCAGCCTTTCGATAGAGACCCAGTACTTC

V gene: TRBV2
J gene: TRBJ2-5
clone size: .
D gene: .
CDR3 protein: CASTIRETQYF
CDR3 DNA: TGTGCCAGCACAATACGGGAGACCCAGTACTTC

V gene: TRBV4-3
J gene: TRBJ2-1
clone size: .
D gene: .
CDR3 protein: CASSQGGAGDNEQFF
CDR3 DNA: TGCGCCAGCAGCCAAGGCGGAGCAGGGGACAATGAGCAGTTCTTC

V gene: TRBV2
J gene: TRBJ2-3
clone size: .
D gene: .
CDR3 protein: CASSDRRGGDTQYF
CDR3 DNA: TGTGCCAGCAGTGATCGCCGGGGCGGAGATACGCAGTATTTT

V gene: TRBV5-1
J gene: TRBJ2-3
clone size: .
D gene: TRBD1
CDR3 protein: CASSAGTGGTDTQYF
CDR3 DNA: TGCGCCAGCAGCGCAGGGACAGGGGGCACAGATACGCAGTATTTT

V gene: TRBV24-1
J gene: TRBJ2-2
clone size: few
D gene: .
CDR3 protein: CATSDPTGYTGELFF
CDR3 DNA: TGTGCCACCAGTGACCCTACAGGTTATACCGGGGAGCTGTTTTTT

V gene: TRBV10-3
J gene: TRBJ2-1
clone size: .
D gene: .
CDR3 protein: CAISGGADEQFF
CDR3 DNA: TGTGCCATCAGTGGCGGGGCGGATGAGCAGTTCTTC

V gene: TRBV10-1
J gene: TRBJ2-3
clone size: medium-sized
D gene: .
CDR3 protein: CASSRGSSTQYF
CDR3 DNA: TGCGCCAGCAGTCGGGGTTCGAGTACGCAGTATTTT

V gene: TRBV18
J gene: TRBJ1-1
clone size: .
D gene: .
CDR3 protein: CASSPRGAPDTEAFF
CDR3 DNA: TGTGCCAGCTCACCACGAGGGGCGCCGGACACTGAAGCTTTCTTT

V gene: TRBV4-1
J gene: TRBJ1-6
clone size: .
D gene: .
CDR3 protein: CASSQKTDRTLNSPLHF
CDR3 DNA: TGCGCCAGCAGCCAAAAAACTGACAGAACCCTAAATTCACCCCTCCACTTT

V gene: TRBV18
J gene: TRBJ1-3
clone size: once
D gene: .
CDR3 protein: CASSLAQSSGNTIYF
CDR3 DNA: TGTGCCAGCTCACTCGCCCAGAGCTCTGGAAACACCATATATTTT

V gene: TRBV10-1
J gene: TRBJ2-1
clone size: .
D gene: .
CDR3 protein: CASRDNYNEQFF
CDR3 DNA: TGCGCCAGCCGGGACAACTACAATGAGCAGTTCTTC

V gene: TRBV30
J gene: TRBJ1-3
clone size: .
D gene: .
CDR3 protein: CAWRRGATIYF
CDR3 DNA: TGTGCCTGGAGACGGGGGGCCACCATATATTTT

V gene: TRBV18
J gene: TRBJ1-4
clone size: .
D gene: .
CDR3 protein: CASSPGQTVEKLFF
CDR3 DNA: TGTGCCAGCTCACCGGGTCAAACCGTTGAAAAACTGTTTTTT

V gene: TRBV19
J gene: TRBJ2-3
clone size: .
D gene: TRBD2
CDR3 protein: CASTLRGGGAAGGYTDTQYF
CDR3 DNA: TGTGCCAGTACCCTCCGTGGAGGGGGCGCGGCGGGGGGGTACACAGATACGCAGTATTTT